The 32 T cell receptor beta chains listed next were all sequenced from one sample in a study of cytomegalovirus exposure and HLA in healthy donors. It was with 60 Vbeta and 13 Jbeta primers that the PCR ran. Data came from immunoSEQ multiplex PCR; TCRdb stores just in-frame clones and leaves some out. The sample has some 110,000 clones, about four fifths seen once. Material: PBMCs. The receptors originated from a man in his forties or fifties in good health and CMV-seronegative.

CDR3 in DNA: TGTGCCACTATTCCAGGGACAGGGAACTATGGCTACACCTTC. Translation gives CATIPGTGNYGYTF. The chain employs TRBV28 and TRBJ1-2; 9 nucleotides agree with TRBD1. Looked up from germline, CDR1 is MDHEN and CDR2 is SYDVKM. J lost 2 bases, V lost 10 bases, and 8 bases had no gene match. The CDR3 sequence is 14 residues long.

The chain has TRBV6-1 and TRBJ1-2, with D tentatively TRBD1 (5 bases). V was trimmed by 2 bases and J by 3 bases, leaving 13 bases between them. This CDR3 has 15 residues. Germline assignment: CDR1 MNHNS and CDR2 SASEGT. This CDR3 is CASSESWGDDYGYTF. The DNA for the CDR3 is TGTGCCAGCAGTGAAAGCTGGGGGGATGACTATGGCTACACCTTC.

The chain recombines TRBV15 with TRBJ2-1; no definite D call. There are 13 residues in the CDR3. Germline lookup yields CDR1 LNHNV and CDR2 YYDKDF (reference sequence). CDR3 DNA sequence: TGTGTCTCCCGACGGAGCTCCTACAATGAGCAGTTCTTC. Translation: CVSRRSSYNEQFF.

The chain combines TRBV6-1 with TRBJ2-7; D is unresolved. V lost 1 base, J lost 5 bases, and 6 bases lay in between. CDR1 and CDR2 from the germline V gene are MNHNS and SASEGT. The CDR3 has 12 residues. CDR3 in DNA: TGTGCCAGCAGTGAAGTGAGGAACGAGCAGTACTTC. It specifies CASSEVRNEQYF.

The J gene is TRBJ2-7, the V gene TRBV5-4; maybe TRBD2 (6 bases). This CDR3 comprises 14 residues. Trimming took off 7 bases at V and 7 bases at J, with 21 bases between the two ends. Per the germline V gene, CDR1 is SGHNT and CDR2 is YYREEE (reference sequence). CDR3 DNA sequence: TGTGCCAGCCGATCCGCCCCGGGGGTATGGGAGCAGTACTTC. Residues: CASRSAPGVWEQYF.

The V gene is TRBV7-6, the J gene TRBJ2-3; 9 nucleotides agree with TRBD1. The CDR3 is 15 residues long. After removal of 5 bases from V and 6 bases from J, the junction contained 9 bases not matched to a gene. Germline CDR1 SGHVS, CDR2 FNYEAQ. The CDR3 DNA reads TGTGCCAGCAGCACTACAGGGGGCGGGTGGGATACGCAGTATTTT. Translating it yields CASSTTGGGWDTQYF.

The table lists this clone with a few counts. The chain recombines TRBV4-3 with TRBJ2-7, with 7 positions matching TRBD2. The V gene end was trimmed by 4 bases and the J gene end by 1 base; junction bases not matched to a gene: 7. This CDR3 spans 15 amino acids. Germline CDR1 LGHNA, CDR2 YSLEER. Here the CDR3 DNA reads TGCGCCAGCAGCCCGAGCGGGGCAGCATCCTACGAGCAGTACTTC. It encodes CASSPSGAASYEQYF.

This chain connects TRBV28 to TRBJ1-4, with D tentatively TRBD1 (5 bases). V lost 4 bases and J 0 bases, leaving 12 bases between the germline ends. The CDR3 covers 16 residues. Germline assignment: CDR1 MDHEN and CDR2 SYDVKM. The CDR3: CASSSFIQATNEKLFF. The CDR3 DNA is TGTGCCAGCAGTTCTTTTATACAGGCAACTAATGAAAAACTGTTTTTT.

The genes are TRBV2 and TRBJ1-5; TRBD1 aligns across 7 bases. The J segment lost 1 base and the V segment lost 5 bases, leaving 8 bases of the junction unmatched. Germline values: CDR1 SNHLY, CDR2 FYNNEI. This CDR3 contains 16 residues. The CDR3 DNA reads as TGTGCCAGCAGTAACTTGCAGGGGGTCAGCAATCAGCCCCAGCATTTT. Its translation: CASSNLQGVSNQPQHF. Filled out from reference TRBV2 and TRBJ1-5, the complete variable domain reads EPEVTQTPSHQVTQMGQEVILRCVPISNHLYFYWYRQILGQKVEFLVSFYNNEISEKSEIFDDQFSVERPDGSNFTLKIRSTKLEDSAMYFCASSNLQGVSNQPQHFGDGTRLSIL.

The chain joins TRBV6-5 to TRBJ1-1; 9 bases map to TRBD1. J lost 9 bases, V lost 6 bases, and 5 bases had no gene match. This CDR3 is built from 12 residues. Germline V gene lookup returns CDR1 MNHEY and CDR2 SVGAGI. CDR3 DNA sequence: TGTGCCAGCAGGAACAGGGGGCTGAAAGCTTTCTTT. Encoded protein: CASRNRGLKAFF.

V gene TRBV7-8 combines with J gene TRBJ2-4, with 9 nucleotides matching TRBD1. The CDR3 runs to 18 residues. Trimming took 5 bases from V and 1 from J; bases not matched to a gene: 12. The germline V gene encodes CDR1 SGHVS and CDR2 FQNEAQ. The CDR3 spells CASSLIAQGAQAKNIQYF. CDR3 nucleotide sequence: TGTGCCAGCAGCCTAATCGCACAGGGGGCACAGGCCAAAAACATTCAGTACTTC. The whole variable domain, remainder taken from reference TRBV7-8 and TRBJ2-4, is GAGVSQSPRYKVAKRGQDVALRCDPISGHVSLFWYQQALGQGPEFLTYFQNEAQLDKSGLPSDRFFAERPEGSVSTLKIQRTQQEDSAVYLCASSLIAQGAQAKNIQYFGAGTRLSVL.

The chain uses TRBV14 and TRBJ1-6, with TRBD1 matching 7 bases. The germline gives CDR1 SGHDN, CDR2 FVKESK. The CDR3 covers 16 residues. Trimming took 4 bases from V and 4 from J; bases not matched to a gene: 7. This chain's CDR3 is CASSLEQGWYNSPLHF. Here the CDR3 DNA reads TGTGCCAGCAGCCTGGAACAGGGGTGGTATAATTCACCCCTCCACTTT.

This rearrangement joins TRBV28 to TRBJ1-3, with a possible D match to TRBD1 (5 bases). The CDR3 has 13 amino acids. V was shortened by 10 bases and J by 4 bases, with 14 bases between the two germline ends. The germline V gene encodes CDR1 MDHEN and CDR2 SYDVKM. CDR3 sequence (DNA): TGTGCCACCTCAGAGGGGAGGGGAAACACCATATATTTT. This gives the protein CATSEGRGNTIYF.

V usage is TRBV5-4 and J usage is TRBJ1-6; 7 nucleotides align to TRBD1. The germline CDR1 and CDR2 sequences are SGHNT and YYREEE (reference sequence). V trimming: 0 bases; J trimming: 8 bases; junction bases outside the gene matches: 11. The CDR3 covers 17 residues. The CDR3 DNA sequence: TGTGCCAGCAGCTTGGCCATCGGGACAGCGATGGATTCACCCCTCCACTTT. It specifies CASSLAIGTAMDSPLHF.

J is TRBJ1-1 and V is TRBV2, with no clear D. CDR1 is SNHLY and CDR2 is FYNNEI in the germline V gene. This CDR3 has 14 residues. The germline V and J ends were trimmed by 4 bases and 0 bases, with 9 bases remaining between them. The chain's CDR3 is CASSGGRVNTEAFF. In DNA, the CDR3 is TGTGCCAGCAGTGGAGGGCGAGTGAACACTGAAGCTTTCTTT.

J is TRBJ2-3 and V is TRBV18; D remains unclear. The germline gives CDR1 KGHSH, CDR2 LQKENI. Trimming removed 2 bases from V and 1 base from J, with 7 bases in between. The CDR3 is 14 residues long. CDR3 amino acids: CASSPSSGTDTQYF. Here the CDR3 DNA reads TGTGCCAGCTCACCAAGCAGCGGCACAGATACGCAGTATTTT.

The rearrangement links TRBV2 to TRBJ2-5; 7 bases map to TRBD2. The end of the DNA is better explained by TRBJ2-7, so the J call may be wrong. There are 13 residues in the CDR3. The germline CDR1 and CDR2 sequences are SNHLY and FYNNEI. CDR3 sequence reads: CASSTLTSAEQYF. CDR3 sequence (DNA): TGTGCCAGCAGCACACTCACTAGCGCCGAGCAGTACTTC.

The chain links TRBV29-1 to TRBJ2-6; TRBD1 matches 7 bases. CDR1 and CDR2 from the germline V gene are SQVTM and ANQGSEA. Unmatched junction bases numbered 6, after V lost 6 bases and J lost 4 bases. The CDR3 covers 14 residues. Here the CDR3 DNA reads TGCAGCGTGAAGGACAGGCCAGGGGCCAACGTCCTGACTTTC. It yields the protein CSVKDRPGANVLTF.

This clone came up a few times. This chain links TRBV5-1 with TRBJ1-2; 8 bases line up with TRBD1. The ends lost 4 bases at V and 1 base at J; junction bases unmatched: 6. Germline assignment: CDR1 SGHRS and CDR2 YFSETQ. The CDR3 has 15 amino acids. The chain's CDR3 is CASSRTGTNNYGYTF. The DNA for the CDR3 is TGCGCCAGCAGCAGGACAGGGACGAATAACTATGGCTACACCTTC.

The chain has TRBV20-1 and TRBJ2-3; D call uncertain. Trimming shortened V by 6 bases and J by 3 bases, and 7 bases separated the two germline ends. Germline V gene data show CDR1 as DFQATT and CDR2 as SNEGSKA (reference sequence). This CDR3 has 11 residues. As DNA, the CDR3 is TGCAGTGCCGCCCGGACAGATACGCAGTATTTT. This sequence encodes CSAARTDTQYF.

This chain uses TRBV7-2 with TRBJ2-7; tentatively, D is TRBD2 (7 bases). V was clipped by 5 bases and J by 0 bases, with 14 bases between them. This CDR3 region has 15 residues. Germline V gives CDR1 SGHTA, CDR2 FQGNSA. The chain's CDR3 is CASSTRGPSSYEQYF. The CDR3 coding sequence is TGTGCCAGCAGCACGCGGGGGCCAAGCTCCTACGAGCAGTACTTC.

This sequence joins TRBV19 and TRBJ1-2; TRBD1 aligns across 7 bases. Germline V CDR1 and CDR2: LNHDA, SQIVND (reference sequence). CDR3 length equals 16 residues. Trimming removed 5 bases from V and 8 bases from J; junction bases left unmatched: 17. CDR3 coding DNA: TGTGCCAGTAGTCACGCTACCGGGACAGAGCCGGGCGGCTACACCTTC. Its translation: CASSHATGTEPGGYTF.

V gene TRBV4-3 combines with J gene TRBJ1-2, with 7 nucleotides matching TRBD1. With V trimmed by 0 bases and J by 3 bases, 4 bases remained unmatched. The CDR3 covers 15 residues. CDR1 is LGHNA and CDR2 is YSLEER in the germline V gene. The CDR3 here is CASSQERQGYYGYTF. The DNA for the CDR3 is TGCGCCAGCAGCCAAGAGAGACAGGGCTACTATGGCTACACCTTC.

The chain is built from TRBV20-1 and TRBJ2-3; 7 bases agree with TRBD2. After removal of 5 bases from V and 8 bases from J, the junction contained 4 bases not matched to a gene. Per the germline V gene, CDR1 is DFQATT and CDR2 is SNEGSKA (reference sequence). This CDR3 contains 11 residues. CDR3 region: CSAASGGTQYF. CDR3 coding DNA: TGCAGTGCTGCCTCGGGGGGTACGCAGTATTTT.

This clone was counted a few times. One junction end does not reproduce the germline sequence, and a read error may be involved. J is TRBJ2-2 and V is TRBV7-9; no clear D gene. This CDR3 spans 12 amino acids. Germline V gene data show CDR1 as SEHNR and CDR2 as FQNEAQ (reference sequence). This chain's CDR3 is CSSSFTGGELFF. In DNA form, the CDR3 reads TGTTCCAGCAGCTTCACGGGCGGGGAGCTGTTTTTT.

The genes are TRBV30 and TRBJ2-7; D is ambiguous. Trimming removed 4 bases at V and 2 bases at J, with 12 bases between. CDR1 is GTSNPN, CDR2 SVGIG, per germline (reference sequence). This CDR3 contains 13 residues. The DNA for the CDR3 is TGTGCCTGGAACCAGATCTTCCCCTACGAGCAGTACTTC. This encodes CAWNQIFPYEQYF. Complete variable domain (other parts from reference TRBV30 and TRBJ2-7): SQTIHQWPATLVQPVGSPLSLECTVEGTSNPNLYWYRQAAGRGLQLLFYSVGIGQISSEVPQNLSASRPQDRQFILSSKKLLLSDSGFYLCAWNQIFPYEQYFGPGTRLTVT.

This chain joins TRBV21-1 and TRBJ1-5; TRBD1 is taken as the D call from the table, unchecked against the DNA. TRBV21-1 is deemed a pseudogene. The CDR3 is 16 amino acids. CDR3 coding DNA: TGTGCCAGCAGCACAGGGACAGGGCCGAAGACACAGCCCCAGCATTTT. It yields the protein CASSTGTGPKTQPQHF.

J is TRBJ1-2 and V is TRBV6-5, with TRBD1 matching 7 bases. Germline CDR1 reads MNHEY; CDR2 reads SVGAGI. Losses at the gene ends were 5 bases for V and 4 bases for J; bases not matched to a gene: 10. This CDR3 is built from 15 residues. This chain's CDR3 is CASSPNRGGFYGYTF. Here the CDR3 DNA reads TGTGCCAGCAGTCCGAACAGGGGCGGATTCTATGGCTACACCTTC.

CDR3 loop: CASSFGGGAYNEQFF. Here the CDR3 DNA reads TGTGCCAGCAGCTTTGGCGGGGGGGCGTACAATGAGCAGTTCTTC. The chain links TRBV5-5 to TRBJ2-1; 9 nucleotides agree with TRBD2. Germline V gives CDR1 SGHKS, CDR2 YYEKEE (reference sequence). CDR3 length: 15 residues. V lost 2 bases and J lost 4; bases outside the gene matches: 4.

The chain joins TRBV6-1 to TRBJ1-5; TRBD1 agrees at 8 bases. The J segment lost 6 bases and the V segment lost 5 bases, leaving 3 bases of the junction unmatched. The CDR3 has 13 residues. From germline, CDR1 is MNHNS and CDR2 SASEGT. The CDR3 region is CASSRTGSQPQHF. The CDR3 bases are TGTGCCAGCAGTCGGACAGGGAGTCAGCCCCAGCATTTT.

This chain connects TRBV4-1 to TRBJ2-5; TRBD2 agrees at 9 bases. The CDR3 loop spans 15 amino acids. V lost 0 bases and J lost 5; bases outside the gene matches: 4. The germline V gene has CDR1 MGHRA and CDR2 YSYEKL. CDR3 protein: CASSQEGTSRETQYF. In DNA, the CDR3 is TGCGCCAGCAGCCAAGAAGGGACTAGCAGGGAGACCCAGTACTTC.

This clone was seen once. The chain carries TRBV7-2 and TRBJ1-3, with unresolved D. The CDR3 has 15 residues. Deletions cut 1 base from V and 2 bases from J, with 9 bases between. CDR1 and CDR2 from the germline V gene are SGHTA and FQGNSA. CDR3 nucleotides: TGTGCCAGCAGCTTAGGGCTAGGAGCTGGAAACACCATATATTTT. Encoded protein: CASSLGLGAGNTIYF.